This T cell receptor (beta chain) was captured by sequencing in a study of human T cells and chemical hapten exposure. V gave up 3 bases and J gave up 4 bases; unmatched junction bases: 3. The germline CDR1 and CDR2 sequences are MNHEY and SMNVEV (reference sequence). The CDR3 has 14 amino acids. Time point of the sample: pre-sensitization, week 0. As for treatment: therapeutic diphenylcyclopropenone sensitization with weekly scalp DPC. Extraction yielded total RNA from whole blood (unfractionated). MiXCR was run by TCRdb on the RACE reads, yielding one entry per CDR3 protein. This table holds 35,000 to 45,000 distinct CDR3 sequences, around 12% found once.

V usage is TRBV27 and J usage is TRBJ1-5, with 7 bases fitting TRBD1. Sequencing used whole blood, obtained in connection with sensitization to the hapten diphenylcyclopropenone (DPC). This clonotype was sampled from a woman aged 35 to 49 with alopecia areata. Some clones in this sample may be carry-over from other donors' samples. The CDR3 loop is CASSFMGQNQPQHF. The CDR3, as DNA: TGTGCCAGCAGTTTCATGGGACAGAATCAGCCCCAGCATTTT.